This TCR beta chain was identified in a study of early T cells in non-severe SARS-CoV-2 infection. Overall study context: Sequencing used unsorted whole-blood bulk RNA, so chains lack pairing.

Whole-study findings and limits: Matches to VDJdb favored anti-spike CD8 responses and missed private and CD4 specificities.

In the library, individual cDNA molecules carried attached unique molecular identifiers. Each CDR3 protein gets one entry after TCRdb re-called the 5' RACE reads with MiXCR. Among around 50,000 distinct CDR3 sequences listed, about 4.6% were seen once. The table lists this clonotype with a few counts. Its antigen is unidentified. The CDR3 is 15 residues long. J lost 4 bases, V lost 0 bases, and 3 bases had no gene match. Germline V gives CDR1 MNHEY, CDR2 SVGEGT. Sample: whole blood. The source of this sequence is an adult who was a healthcare worker with PCR-confirmed SARS-CoV-2 infection or an uninfected control (not recorded which). This chain joins TRBV6-2 or TRBV6-3 and TRBJ2-1, with 7 nucleotides matching TRBD2. The CDR3 bases are TGTGCCAGCAGTTACTCCCAGCGGGGTTACAATGAGCAGTTCTTC. The encoded protein is CASSYSQRGYNEQFF.